This T cell receptor (beta chain) was observed in a study of response to subunit inactivated influenza vaccine. Whole-study results and caveats: A suggestion made by the authors is that each seasonal influenza vaccination recruits few new T cells.

TCRdb used MiXCR to reprocess the RT-PCR reads, holding one entry per CDR3 protein. The sample has around 250,000 distinct CDR3 sequences; 10% to 15% are singletons. As regards this clonotype: Its antigen is unknown.

The CDR3 covers 14 residues. CDR1 LGHNA and CDR2 YNFKEQ come from the germline V gene. V lost 4 bases and J lost 5, with 14 bases in between. The material was non-naive T cells sorted from PBMCs, obtained approximately 15 days before vaccination. The chain has TRBV4-2 and TRBJ2-5; a possible D gene is TRBD1 (6 bases). The TCR was taken from a man aged 50-59 years who received an inactivated influenza vaccine. CDR3 region: CASSPTGYAETQYF. The CDR3 DNA sequence: TGTGCCAGCAGCCCCACAGGGTATGCGGAGACCCAGTACTTC.